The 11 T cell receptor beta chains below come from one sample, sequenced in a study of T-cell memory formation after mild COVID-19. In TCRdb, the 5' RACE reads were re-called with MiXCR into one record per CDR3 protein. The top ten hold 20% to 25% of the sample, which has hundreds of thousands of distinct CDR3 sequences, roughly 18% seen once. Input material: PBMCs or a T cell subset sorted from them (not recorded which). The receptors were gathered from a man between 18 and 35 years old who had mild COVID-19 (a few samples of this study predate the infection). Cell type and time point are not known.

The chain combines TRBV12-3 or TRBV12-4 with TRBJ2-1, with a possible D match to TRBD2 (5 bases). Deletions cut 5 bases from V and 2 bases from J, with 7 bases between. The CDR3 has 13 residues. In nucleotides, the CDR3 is TGTGCCAGCAGTCGGACTGCCTACAATGAGCAGTTCTTC. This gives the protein CASSRTAYNEQFF.

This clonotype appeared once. In DNA form, the CDR3 reads TGCAGTGCTCCGATGGGGCCGGGACTAGCTGGTTCCCAGTACTTC. It specifies CSAPMGPGLAGSQYF. The chain uses TRBV20-1 and TRBJ2-5; 9 bases fit TRBD2. Germline loops: CDR1 DFQATT, CDR2 SNEGSKA (reference sequence). The CDR3 is made up of 15 amino acids. The V segment lost 5 bases and the J segment 9 bases; nucleotides outside the gene matches: 16.

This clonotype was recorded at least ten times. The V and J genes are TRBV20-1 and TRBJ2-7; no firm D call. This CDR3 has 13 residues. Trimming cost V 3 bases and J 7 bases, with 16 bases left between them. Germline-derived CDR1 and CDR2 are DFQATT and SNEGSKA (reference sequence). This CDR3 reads CSASTPTWREQYV. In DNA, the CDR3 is TGCAGTGCTAGTACTCCTACATGGCGAGAGCAGTACGTC.

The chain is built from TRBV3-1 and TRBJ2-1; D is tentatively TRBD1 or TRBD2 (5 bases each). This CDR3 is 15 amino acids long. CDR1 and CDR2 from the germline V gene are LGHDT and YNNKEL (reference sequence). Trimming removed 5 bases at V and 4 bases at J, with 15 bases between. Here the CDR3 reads CASSEGAGLYNEQFF. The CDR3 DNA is TGTGCCAGCAGCGAAGGGGCGGGTCTTTACAATGAGCAGTTCTTC.

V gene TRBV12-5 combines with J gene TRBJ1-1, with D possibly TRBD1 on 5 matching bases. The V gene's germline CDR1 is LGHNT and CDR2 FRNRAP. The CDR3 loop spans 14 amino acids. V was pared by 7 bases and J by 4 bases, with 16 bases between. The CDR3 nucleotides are TGTGCTAGTGACCTGGGGGGGGGGGGCACTGAAGCTTTCTTT. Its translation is CASDLGGGGTEAFF.

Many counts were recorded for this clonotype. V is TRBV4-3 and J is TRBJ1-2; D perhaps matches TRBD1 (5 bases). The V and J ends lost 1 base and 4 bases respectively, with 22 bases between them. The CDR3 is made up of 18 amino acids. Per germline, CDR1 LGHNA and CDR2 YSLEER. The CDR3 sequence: CASSQVLQGPLLAYGYTF. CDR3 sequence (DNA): TGCGCCAGCAGCCAAGTATTGCAGGGCCCTCTCCTAGCCTATGGCTACACCTTC.

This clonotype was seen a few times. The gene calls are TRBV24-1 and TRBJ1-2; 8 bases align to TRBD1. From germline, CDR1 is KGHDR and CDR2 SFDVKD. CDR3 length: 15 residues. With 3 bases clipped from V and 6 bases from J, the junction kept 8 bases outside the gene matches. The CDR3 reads CATSDPTMTGDGYTF. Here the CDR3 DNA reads TGTGCCACCAGTGATCCCACTATGACAGGGGATGGCTACACCTTC.

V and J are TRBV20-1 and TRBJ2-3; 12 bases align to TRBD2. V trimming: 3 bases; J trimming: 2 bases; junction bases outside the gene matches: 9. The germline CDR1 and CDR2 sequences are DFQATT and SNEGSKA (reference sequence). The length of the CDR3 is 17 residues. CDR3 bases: TGCAGTGCTAGTGCCGTTACTAGCGGGGGGTTCACAGATACGCAGTATTTT. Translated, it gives CSASAVTSGGFTDTQYF.

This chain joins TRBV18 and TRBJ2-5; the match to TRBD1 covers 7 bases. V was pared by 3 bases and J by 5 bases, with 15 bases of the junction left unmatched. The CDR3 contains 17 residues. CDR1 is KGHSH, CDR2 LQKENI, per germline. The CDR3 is CASSPLLDGTVRETQYF. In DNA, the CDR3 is TGTGCCAGCTCACCCCTGCTCGATGGGACAGTCCGGGAGACCCAGTACTTC.

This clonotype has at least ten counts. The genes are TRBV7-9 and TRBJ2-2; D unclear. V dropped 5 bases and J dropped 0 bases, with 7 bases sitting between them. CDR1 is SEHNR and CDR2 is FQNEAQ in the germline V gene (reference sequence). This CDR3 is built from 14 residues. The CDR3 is CASSPHANTGELFF. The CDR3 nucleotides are TGTGCCAGCAGCCCCCACGCGAACACCGGGGAGCTGTTTTTT.

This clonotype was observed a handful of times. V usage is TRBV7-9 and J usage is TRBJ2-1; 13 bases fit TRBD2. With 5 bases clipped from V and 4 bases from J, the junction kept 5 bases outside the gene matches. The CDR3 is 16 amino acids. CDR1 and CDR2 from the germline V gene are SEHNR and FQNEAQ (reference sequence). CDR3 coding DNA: TGTGCCAGCAGCCCTCCGGGACTAGCGGGGTACAATGAGCAGTTCTTC. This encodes CASSPPGLAGYNEQFF.